Presented here are 11 T cell receptor beta chains from one specimen sequenced in a study of T cell repertoires in cytomegalovirus infection. TCRdb called the reads again in MiXCR, with one record for every CDR3 protein. The data hold over 300,000 distinct CDR3 sequences, with approximately 9.5% observed a single time. Sequenced sample: PBMCs. Receptors were obtained from a human donor in good health (CMV status not recorded). Some clones in this sample may be carry-over from other donors' samples.

This clonotype was seen at least ten times. The chain uses TRBV7-9 and TRBJ1-1; TRBD1 matches 7 bases. The V and J ends lost 2 bases and 4 bases, in that order; junction bases with no gene match: 7. Germline loops: CDR1 SEHNR, CDR2 FQNEAQ (reference sequence). This CDR3 comprises 15 residues. DNA of the CDR3: TGTGCCAGCAGCTTAACAGGGGAGATGGGCACTGAAGCTTTCTTT. Protein: CASSLTGEMGTEAFF.

The gene calls are TRBV11-2 and TRBJ1-1; D unclear. Germline values: CDR1 SGHAT, CDR2 FQNNGV. The CDR3 totals 15 residues. V shed 0 bases and J shed 5 bases, with 13 bases lying between them. The CDR3 loop reads CASSLESTPWTEAFF. CDR3 sequence (DNA): TGTGCCAGCAGCTTAGAGTCCACACCGTGGACTGAAGCTTTCTTT.

The V call is TRBV5-5, the J call TRBJ2-7; D gene unclear. The CDR3 covers 16 residues. V was pared by 4 bases and J by 3 bases, with 20 bases between. Germline V CDR1 and CDR2: SGHKS, YYEKEE (reference sequence). The CDR3 DNA sequence: TGTGCCAGCAGCGGTGGACCAGCCCCTCGCGTCTACGAGCAGTACTTC. The encoded protein is CASSGGPAPRVYEQYF.

This clonotype was detected a few times. This rearrangement joins TRBV28 to TRBJ1-2, with D hard to call. Germline assignment: CDR1 MDHEN and CDR2 SYDVKM. V was shortened by 7 bases and J by 3 bases, with 12 bases between the two germline ends. The CDR3 runs 13 residues. In nucleotides, the CDR3 is TGTGCCAGCACGGACCTTGGCGACTATGGCTACACCTTC. It codes for CASTDLGDYGYTF.

The table lists this clonotype with a few counts. The chain employs TRBV6-2 or TRBV6-3 and TRBJ2-3; D perhaps matches TRBD2 (7 bases). The V and J ends lost 8 bases and 4 bases respectively, with 13 bases between them. Per germline, CDR1 MNHEY and CDR2 SVGEGT. This CDR3 comprises 13 residues. This chain's CDR3 is CASGGAGSDTQYF. The DNA of the CDR3 is TGTGCCAGCGGGGGGGCCGGATCAGATACGCAGTATTTT.

The rearrangement uses TRBV23-1 and TRBJ2-7; tentative D call: TRBD2 (6 bases). TRBV23-1 is annotated as an ORF whose role is uncertain. The V end lost 0 bases, the J end lost 1 base, and 10 bases lay between the germline ends. The CDR3 is 15 amino acids. As DNA, the CDR3 is TGCGCCAGCAGTCAATCGGCGGGATCGTCCTACGAGCAGTACTTC. The encoded protein is CASSQSAGSSYEQYF.

In the case of this clonotype: Being one base from a much bigger clone, this may be a read error. The chain uses TRBV7-4 and TRBJ2-1, with TRBD2 as a possible D gene (6 bases). This CDR3 contains 17 residues. Looked up from germline, CDR1 is SGHVT and CDR2 is SQSDAQ. The CDR3: CTSSLVAAGSPYNEQFF. The CDR3 nucleotides read TGTACCAGCAGCTTAGTGGCGGCGGGGAGCCCCTACAATGAGCAGTTCTTC.

The CDR3 reads CATSRERTSGRNEQFF. CDR3 nucleotides: TGTGCCACCAGCAGAGAAAGGACTAGCGGGAGAAATGAGCAGTTCTTC. The chain recombines TRBV15 with TRBJ2-1; 13 bases agree with TRBD2. The CDR3 sequence is 16 residues long. Germline lookup yields CDR1 LNHNV and CDR2 YYDKDF (reference sequence). With V trimmed by 0 bases and J by 7 bases, 3 bases remained unmatched.

The chain has TRBV6-2 or TRBV6-3 and TRBJ2-1, with a tentative D call TRBD2 (6 bases). Germline V CDR1 and CDR2: MNHEY, SVGEGT. There are 11 residues in the CDR3. V dropped 8 bases and J dropped 10 bases, with 12 bases sitting between them. The CDR3 bases are TGTGCCAGCGGATACCTAGCGGAGCAGTTCTTC. It codes for CASGYLAEQFF.

This clonotype showed up just a few times. This sequence joins TRBV24-1 and TRBJ2-1, with TRBD2 matching 8 bases. Germline V CDR1 and CDR2: KGHDR, SFDVKD. CDR3 length equals 16 residues. V was clipped by 3 bases and J by 0 bases; unmatched bases: 3. This chain's CDR3 is CATSDSGTSSYNEQFF. Here the CDR3 DNA reads TGTGCCACCAGTGATAGTGGGACTAGCTCCTACAATGAGCAGTTCTTC.

The chain couples TRBV10-3 to TRBJ2-1, with 12 nucleotides matching TRBD2. J lost 5 bases, V lost 4 bases, and 3 bases had no gene match. The CDR3 runs 15 residues. Germline-derived CDR1 and CDR2 are ENHRY and SYGVKD. The CDR3: CAISGRTSGNNEQFF. DNA of the CDR3: TGTGCCATCAGTGGAAGGACTAGCGGGAACAATGAGCAGTTCTTC.